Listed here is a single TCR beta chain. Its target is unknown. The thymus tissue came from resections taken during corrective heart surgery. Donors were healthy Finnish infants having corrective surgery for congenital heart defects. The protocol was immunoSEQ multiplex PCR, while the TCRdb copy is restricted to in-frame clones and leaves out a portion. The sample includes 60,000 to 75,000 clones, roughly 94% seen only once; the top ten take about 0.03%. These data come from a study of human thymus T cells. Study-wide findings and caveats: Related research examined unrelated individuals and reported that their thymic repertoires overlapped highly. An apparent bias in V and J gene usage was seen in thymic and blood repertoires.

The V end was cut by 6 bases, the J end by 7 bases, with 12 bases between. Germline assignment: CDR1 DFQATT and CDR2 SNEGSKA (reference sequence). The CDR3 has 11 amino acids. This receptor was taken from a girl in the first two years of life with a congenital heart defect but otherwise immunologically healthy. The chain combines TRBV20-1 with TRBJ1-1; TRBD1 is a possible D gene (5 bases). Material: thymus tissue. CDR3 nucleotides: TGCAGTGCGAAGAGACAGAATGAAGCTTTCTTT. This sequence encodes CSAKRQNEAFF.